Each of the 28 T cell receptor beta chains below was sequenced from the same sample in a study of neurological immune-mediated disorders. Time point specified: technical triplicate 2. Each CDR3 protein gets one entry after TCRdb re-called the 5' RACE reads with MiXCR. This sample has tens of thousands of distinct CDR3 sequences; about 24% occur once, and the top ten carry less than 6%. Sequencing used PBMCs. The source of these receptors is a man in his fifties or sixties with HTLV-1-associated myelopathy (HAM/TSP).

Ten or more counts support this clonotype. The DNA for the CDR3 is TGTGCCAGCAGTTACTCGATCGGGGCCACAGATACGCAGTATTTT. Translated, it gives CASSYSIGATDTQYF. The chain uses TRBV6-5 and TRBJ2-3, with D perhaps given as TRBD1 or TRBD2 (5 bases each). CDR3 length equals 15 residues. CDR1 is MNHEY, CDR2 SVGAGI, per germline. V lost 0 bases to trimming and J lost 2 bases, with 9 bases between them.

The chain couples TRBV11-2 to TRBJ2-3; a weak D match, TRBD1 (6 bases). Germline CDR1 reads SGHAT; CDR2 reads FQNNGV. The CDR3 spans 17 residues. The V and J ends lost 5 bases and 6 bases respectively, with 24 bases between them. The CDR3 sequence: CASSPRRDIIPGDTQYF. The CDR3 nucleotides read TGTGCCAGCAGCCCCAGACGGGACATTATCCCTGGGGATACGCAGTATTTT. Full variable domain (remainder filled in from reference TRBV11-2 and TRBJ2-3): EAGVAQSPRYKIIEKRQSVAFWCNPISGHATLYWYQQILGQGPKLLIQFQNNGVVDDSQLPKDRFSAERLKGVDSTLKIQPAKLEDSAVYLCASSPRRDIIPGDTQYFGPGTRLTVL.

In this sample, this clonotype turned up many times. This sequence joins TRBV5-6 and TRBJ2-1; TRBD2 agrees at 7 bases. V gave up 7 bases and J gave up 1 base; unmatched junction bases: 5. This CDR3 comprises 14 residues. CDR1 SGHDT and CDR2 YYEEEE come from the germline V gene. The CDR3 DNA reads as TGTGCCAGCCAGCGGGACCGGTCCTACAATGAGCAGTTCTTC. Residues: CASQRDRSYNEQFF.

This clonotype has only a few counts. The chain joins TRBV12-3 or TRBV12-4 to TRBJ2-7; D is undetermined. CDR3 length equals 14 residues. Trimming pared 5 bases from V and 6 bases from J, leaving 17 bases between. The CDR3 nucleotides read TGTGCCAGCAGTCCGAGAGAGGCCTTGGGCGAGCAGTACTTC. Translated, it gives CASSPREALGEQYF.

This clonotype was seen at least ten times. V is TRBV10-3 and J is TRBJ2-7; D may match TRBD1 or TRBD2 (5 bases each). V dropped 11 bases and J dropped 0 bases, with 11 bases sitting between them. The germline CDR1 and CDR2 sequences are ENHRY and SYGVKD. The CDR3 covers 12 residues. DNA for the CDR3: TGTGCCGCGAGGGACGACTCCTACGAGCAGTACTTC. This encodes CAARDDSYEQYF.

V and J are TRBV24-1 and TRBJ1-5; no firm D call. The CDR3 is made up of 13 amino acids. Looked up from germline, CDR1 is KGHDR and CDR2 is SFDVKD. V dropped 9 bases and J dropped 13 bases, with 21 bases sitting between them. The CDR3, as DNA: TGTGCCACCCAAGGATCGAGCAATCAGACACAGCATTTT. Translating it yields CATQGSSNQTQHF.

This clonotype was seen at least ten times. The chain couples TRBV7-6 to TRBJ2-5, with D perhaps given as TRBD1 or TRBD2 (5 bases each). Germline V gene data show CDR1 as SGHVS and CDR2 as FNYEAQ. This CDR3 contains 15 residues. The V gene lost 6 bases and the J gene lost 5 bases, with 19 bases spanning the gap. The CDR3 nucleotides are TGTGCCAGCAGACGTTCCGGGACGGCCATGGAGACCCAGTACTTC. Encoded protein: CASRRSGTAMETQYF. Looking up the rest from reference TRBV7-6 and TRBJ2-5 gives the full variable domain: GAGVSQSPRYKVTKRGQDVALRCDPISGHVSLYWYRQALGQGPEFLTYFNYEAQQDKSGLPNDRFSAERPEGSISTLTIQRTEQRDSAMYRCASRRSGTAMETQYFGPGTRLLVL.

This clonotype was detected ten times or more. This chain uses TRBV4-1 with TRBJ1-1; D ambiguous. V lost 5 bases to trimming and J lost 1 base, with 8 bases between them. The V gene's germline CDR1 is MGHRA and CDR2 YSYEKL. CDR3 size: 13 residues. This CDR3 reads CASSKSGNTEAFF. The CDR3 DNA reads TGCGCCAGCAGCAAGTCGGGGAACACTGAAGCTTTCTTT.

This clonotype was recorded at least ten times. Here the CDR3 reads CSASNTEAFF. CDR3 DNA sequence: TGCAGTGCTTCTAACACTGAAGCTTTCTTT. This chain connects TRBV20-1 to TRBJ1-1; D gene uncertain. The V and J ends lost 5 bases and 2 bases respectively, with 3 bases between them. CDR1 and CDR2 from the germline V gene are DFQATT and SNEGSKA (reference sequence). CDR3 length: 10 residues.

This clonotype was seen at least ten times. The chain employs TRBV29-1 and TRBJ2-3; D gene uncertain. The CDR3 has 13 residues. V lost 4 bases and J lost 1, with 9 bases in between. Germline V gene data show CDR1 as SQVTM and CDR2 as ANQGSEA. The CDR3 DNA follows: TGCAGCGTTGGTCAGTTTGGCACAGATACGCAGTATTTT. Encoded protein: CSVGQFGTDTQYF.

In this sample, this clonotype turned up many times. CDR3 coding DNA: TGTGCCACCAGCAGTGGGTTCCAAGAGACCCAGTACTTC. It encodes CATSSGFQETQYF. The rearrangement joins TRBV15 to TRBJ2-5; no clear D. Germline CDR1 and CDR2: LNHNV and YYDKDF (reference sequence). This CDR3 is built from 13 residues. Trimming shortened V by 3 bases and J by 1 base, and 6 bases separated the two germline ends. Full variable domain (remainder filled in from reference TRBV15 and TRBJ2-5): DAMVIQNPRYQVTQFGKPVTLSCSQTLNHNVMYWYQQKSSQAPKLLFHYYDKDFNNEADTPDNFQSRRPNTSFCFLDIRSPGLGDTAMYLCATSSGFQETQYFGPGTRLLVL.

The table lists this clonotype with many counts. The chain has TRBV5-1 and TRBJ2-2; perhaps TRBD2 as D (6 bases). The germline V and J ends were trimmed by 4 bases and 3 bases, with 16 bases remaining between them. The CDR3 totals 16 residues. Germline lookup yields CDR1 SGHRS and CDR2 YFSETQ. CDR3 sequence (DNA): TGCGCCAGCAGCCCCGGCCGGGGGTCCGACACCGGGGAGCTGTTTTTT. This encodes CASSPGRGSDTGELFF.

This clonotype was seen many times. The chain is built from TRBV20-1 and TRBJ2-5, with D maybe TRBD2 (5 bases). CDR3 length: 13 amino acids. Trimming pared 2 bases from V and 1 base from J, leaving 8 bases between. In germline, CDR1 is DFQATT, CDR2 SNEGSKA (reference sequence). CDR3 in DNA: TGCAGTGCTAGATTGGACTTCCAAGAGACCCAGTACTTC. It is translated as CSARLDFQETQYF.

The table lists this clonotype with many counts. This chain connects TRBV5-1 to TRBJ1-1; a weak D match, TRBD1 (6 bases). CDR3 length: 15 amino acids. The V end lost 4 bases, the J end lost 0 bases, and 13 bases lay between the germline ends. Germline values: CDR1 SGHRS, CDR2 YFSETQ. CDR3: CASSIQTGLNTEAFF. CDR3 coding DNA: TGCGCCAGCAGCATACAGACAGGTCTGAACACTGAAGCTTTCTTT.

CDR3 coding DNA: TGCAGTGGCGGGGGCCCGGCGGAGGGCCAGTACTTC. It encodes CSGGGPAEGQYF. The rearrangement links TRBV20-1 to TRBJ2-5, with D possibly being TRBD2 (7 bases). The germline V and J ends were trimmed by 7 bases and 10 bases, with 19 bases remaining between them. The CDR3 has 12 amino acids. Per the germline V gene, CDR1 is DFQATT and CDR2 is SNEGSKA (reference sequence).

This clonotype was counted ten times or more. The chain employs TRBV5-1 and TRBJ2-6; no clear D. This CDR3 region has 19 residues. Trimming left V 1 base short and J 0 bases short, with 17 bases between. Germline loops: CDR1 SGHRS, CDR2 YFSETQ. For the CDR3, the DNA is TGCGCCAGCAGCTTGTTCGGGCAACCTGTCACCTCTGGGGCCAACGTCCTGACTTTC. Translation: CASSLFGQPVTSGANVLTF.

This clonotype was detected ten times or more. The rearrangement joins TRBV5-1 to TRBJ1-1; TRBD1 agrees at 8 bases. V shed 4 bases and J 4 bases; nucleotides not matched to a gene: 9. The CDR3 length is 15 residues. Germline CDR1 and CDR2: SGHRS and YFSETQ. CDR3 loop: CASSLQGVEGTEAFF. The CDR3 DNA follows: TGCGCCAGCAGCCTACAGGGGGTGGAAGGCACTGAAGCTTTCTTT.

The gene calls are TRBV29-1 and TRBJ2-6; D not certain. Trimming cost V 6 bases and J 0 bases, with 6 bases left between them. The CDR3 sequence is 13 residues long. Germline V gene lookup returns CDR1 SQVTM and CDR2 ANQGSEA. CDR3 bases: TGCAGCGTGAGGAGCTCTGGGGCCAACGTCCTGACTTTC. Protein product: CSVRSSGANVLTF.

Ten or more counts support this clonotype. The CDR3 sequence is CASSGPANVLTF. DNA of the CDR3: TGTGCCAGCAGCGGCCCGGCCAACGTCCTGACTTTC. The V call is TRBV7-2, the J call TRBJ2-6; D is unclear. Per the germline V gene, CDR1 is SGHTA and CDR2 is FQGNSA. The ends were cut back, 5 bases at V and 6 bases at J, with 5 bases in the middle. The CDR3 consists of 12 residues.

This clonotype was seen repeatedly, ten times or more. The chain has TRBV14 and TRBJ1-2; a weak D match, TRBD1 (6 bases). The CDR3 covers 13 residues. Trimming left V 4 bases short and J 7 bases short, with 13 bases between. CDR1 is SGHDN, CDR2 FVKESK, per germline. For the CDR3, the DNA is TGTGCCAGCAGCCCAGGGGACCGGCTTGGCTACACCTTC. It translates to CASSPGDRLGYTF.

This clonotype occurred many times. The CDR3 DNA follows: TGCGCCAGCAGCGCCCGACAGGGCTCTGGGGCCAACGTCCTGACTTTC. Translation gives CASSARQGSGANVLTF. The chain has TRBV5-1 and TRBJ2-6; 7 positions agree with TRBD1. The CDR3 is 16 amino acids. Germline CDR1 and CDR2: SGHRS and YFSETQ. With V trimmed by 4 bases and J by 0 bases, 4 bases remained unmatched.

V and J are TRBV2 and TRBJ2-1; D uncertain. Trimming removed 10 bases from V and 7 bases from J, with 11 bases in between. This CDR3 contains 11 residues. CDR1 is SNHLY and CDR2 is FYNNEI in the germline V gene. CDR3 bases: TGTGCCACCCAGAGAAGGAATGAGCAGTTCTTC. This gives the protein CATQRRNEQFF.

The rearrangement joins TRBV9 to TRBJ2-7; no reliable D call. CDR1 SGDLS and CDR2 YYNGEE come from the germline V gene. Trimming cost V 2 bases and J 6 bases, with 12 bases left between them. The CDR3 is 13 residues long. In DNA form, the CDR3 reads TGTGCCAGCAGCGTTGGCCTCGCCCGCGAGCAGTACTTC. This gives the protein CASSVGLAREQYF.

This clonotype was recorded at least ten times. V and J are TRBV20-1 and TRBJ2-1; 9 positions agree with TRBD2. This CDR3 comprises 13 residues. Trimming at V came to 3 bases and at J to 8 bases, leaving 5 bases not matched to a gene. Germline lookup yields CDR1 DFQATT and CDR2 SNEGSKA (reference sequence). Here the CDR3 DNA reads TGCAGTGCTAGGCGGGAGGGCCGGGATGAGCAGTTCTTC. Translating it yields CSARREGRDEQFF.

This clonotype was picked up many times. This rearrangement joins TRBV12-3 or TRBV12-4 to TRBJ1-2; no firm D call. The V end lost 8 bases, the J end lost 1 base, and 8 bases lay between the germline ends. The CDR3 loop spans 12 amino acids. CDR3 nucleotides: TGTGCCAGCGGCATGATTAACTATGGCTACACCTTC. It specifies CASGMINYGYTF.

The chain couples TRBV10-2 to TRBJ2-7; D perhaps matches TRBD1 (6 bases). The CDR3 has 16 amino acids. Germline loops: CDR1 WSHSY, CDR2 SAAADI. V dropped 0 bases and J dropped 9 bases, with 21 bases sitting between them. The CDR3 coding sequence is TGCGCCAGCAGTGAGTCATCCCAGACAGGTTCCCGTGGGCAGTACTTC. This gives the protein CASSESSQTGSRGQYF.

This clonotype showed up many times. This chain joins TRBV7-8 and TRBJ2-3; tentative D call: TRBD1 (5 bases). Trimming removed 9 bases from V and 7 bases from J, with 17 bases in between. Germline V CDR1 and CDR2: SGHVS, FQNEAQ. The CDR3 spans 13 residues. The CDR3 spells CASLGRASYTQYF. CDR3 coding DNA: TGTGCCAGTCTGGGCAGGGCGTCCTATACGCAGTATTTT.

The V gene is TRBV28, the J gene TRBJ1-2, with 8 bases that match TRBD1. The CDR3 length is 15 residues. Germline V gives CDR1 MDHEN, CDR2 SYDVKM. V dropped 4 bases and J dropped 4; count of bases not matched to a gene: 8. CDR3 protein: CASSSPAGGGYGYTF. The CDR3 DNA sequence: TGTGCCAGCAGTTCCCCCGCAGGGGGCGGCTATGGCTACACCTTC.